This T cell receptor beta chain derives from a study of cytomegalovirus exposure and HLA in healthy donors. The germline V and J ends were trimmed by 3 bases and 6 bases, with 5 bases remaining between them. The germline gives CDR1 SGHTA, CDR2 FQGTGA. The CDR3 is 11 amino acids. Amplification used 60 Vbeta primers and 13 Jbeta primers. The repertoire was sequenced with immunoSEQ multiplex PCR; TCRdb's copy has only in-frame clones and lacks some. The sample gives 100,000 or so clones, roughly 81% of which show up once; about 1.5% is in the top ten. Sequencing was done on a sample of PBMCs. V and J are TRBV7-3 and TRBJ1-1; D is ambiguous. This receptor was identified in a middle-aged man in good health and CMV-seronegative. The CDR3 reads CASSLAAEAFF. Written as DNA, the CDR3 is TGTGCCAGCAGCTTGGCCGCTGAAGCTTTCTTT.